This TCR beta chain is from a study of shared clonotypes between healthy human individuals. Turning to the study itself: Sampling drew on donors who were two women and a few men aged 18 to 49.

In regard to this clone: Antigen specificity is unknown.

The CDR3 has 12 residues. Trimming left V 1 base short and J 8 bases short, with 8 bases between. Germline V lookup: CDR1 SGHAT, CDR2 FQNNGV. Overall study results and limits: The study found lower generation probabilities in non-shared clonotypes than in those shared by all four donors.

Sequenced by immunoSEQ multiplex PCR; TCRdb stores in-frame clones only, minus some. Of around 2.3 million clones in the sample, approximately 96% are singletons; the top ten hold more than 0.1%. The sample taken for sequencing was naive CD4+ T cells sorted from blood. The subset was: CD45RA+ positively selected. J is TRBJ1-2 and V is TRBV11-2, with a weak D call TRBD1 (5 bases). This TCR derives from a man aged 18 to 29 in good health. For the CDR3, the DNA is TGTGCCAGCAGCTTAGCCAGGGTGGGCTACACCTTC. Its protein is CASSLARVGYTF.